Included here is one T cell receptor (beta chain) sequence, with context. Read data end 3 residues before the CDR3 end; the end is taken from the germline J gene. These data are taken from a study of T cells in women clearing cervical HPV infection. Average input was approximately 1.3 ug genomic DNA for immunoSEQ TCR beta CDR3 amplification. Profiled with immunoSEQ multiplex PCR; TCRdb holds only in-frame clones, not every one. This table lists tens of thousands of clones. In germline, CDR1 is SGHDT, CDR2 YYEEEE. Trimming left V 1 base short and J 0 bases short, with 11 bases between. The CDR3 loop spans 15 amino acids.

The receptor's source is a woman between 18 and 69 years old with a cervical HPV16 infection that either progressed to CIN3+ or cleared (not recorded which). This chain joins TRBV5-6 and TRBJ2-7; D gene uncertain. The sample consisted of blood buffy coat. CDR3 region: CASSLTLRSSYEQYF. The CDR3 DNA, read in part, is TGTGCCAGCAGCTTGACCCTGCGGAGCTCCTACGAG. Full variable domain (remainder filled in from reference TRBV5-6 and TRBJ2-7): DAGVTQSPTHLIKTRGQQVTLRCSPKSGHDTVSWYQQALGQGPQFIFQYYEEEERQRGNFPDRFSGHQFPNYSSELNVNALLLGDSALYLCASSLTLRSSYEQYFGPGTRLTVT.